This TCR beta chain comes out of a study of blood T cell repertoires in COVID-19. Study in general: The United States, Italy and Spain were the sources of the acute and convalescent COVID-19 samples.

J was trimmed by 8 bases and V by 1 base; bases with no gene match: 13. Germline V gene lookup returns CDR1 MDHEN and CDR2 SYDVKM. The CDR3 loop spans 16 amino acids. Profiling relied on immunoSEQ multiplex PCR, and the TCRdb table lists in-frame clones only, not all of them. The table includes approximately 100,000 clones, 70% to 85% detected once. The source material was peripheral blood. The source is a woman between 55 and 75 years old with acute or convalescent COVID-19. This chain links TRBV28 with TRBJ1-1; TRBD1 aligns across 7 bases. The CDR3 reads CASSLFGGGGIYEAFF. The CDR3 nucleotides read TGTGCCAGCAGTTTATTTGGAGGGGGCGGGATATACGAAGCTTTCTTT.